One sample yielded the 21 T cell receptor beta chains listed below, sequenced in a study of blood T cell repertoires in COVID-19. The data were produced by immunoSEQ multiplex PCR, yet TCRdb's version contains in-frame clones alone and is incomplete. The sample has some 240,000 clones; 65% to 90% are singletons. The specimen was peripheral blood. Receptor source: a middle-aged man with active or convalescent COVID-19.

The CDR3 DNA reads TGTGCCAGCAGACCTGACACTAACTATGGCTACACCTTC. This sequence encodes CASRPDTNYGYTF. The chain recombines TRBV7-2 with TRBJ1-2, with D uncertain. Trimming took off 6 bases at V and 0 bases at J, with 8 bases between the two ends. Germline assignment: CDR1 SGHTA and CDR2 FQGNSA. The length of the CDR3 is 13 residues.

This CDR3 is CASSIPGTSGSFTKNIQYF. The CDR3 DNA is TGTGCCAGTAGTATCCCCGGGACTAGCGGGAGTTTTACCAAAAACATTCAGTACTTC. The gene calls are TRBV19 and TRBJ2-4, with TRBD2 matching over 14 bases. Germline V gene sequence: CDR1 LNHDA, CDR2 SQIVND (reference sequence). V was pared by 3 bases and J by 2 bases, with 9 bases of the junction left unmatched. The CDR3 length is 19 residues.

The V call is TRBV7-3, the J call TRBJ1-6; TRBD1 matches 9 bases. Per the germline V gene, CDR1 is SGHTA and CDR2 is FQGTGA. Trimming at V came to 4 bases and at J to 11 bases, leaving 3 bases not matched to a gene. CDR3 length equals 13 residues. CDR3: CASSSTGGTPLHF. The CDR3 coding sequence is TGTGCCAGCAGCTCTACAGGGGGCACACCCCTCCACTTT.

Points on this clone: The sample carries other DNA sequences with the same CDR3. This chain connects TRBV29-1 to TRBJ1-5, with 7 positions matching TRBD1. This CDR3 is built from 13 residues. The germline V gene has CDR1 SQVTM and CDR2 ANQGSEA. V lost 6 bases and J lost 2; bases outside the gene matches: 4. CDR3 sequence reads: CSVQDRGNQPQHF. The CDR3 DNA is TGCAGCGTACAAGACAGGGGCAATCAGCCCCAGCATTTT.

This clone was recorded once. V gene TRBV1 combines with J gene TRBJ2-3; the table's D call of TRBD2 was not tested on the DNA. TRBV1 is reported as a pseudogene. CDR3 length equals 20 residues. The CDR3 reads CTSSLRRTSGRRKTTDTQYF. The CDR3 nucleotides read TGCACCAGCAGCCTACGTCGGACTAGCGGGAGGAGGAAGACCACAGATACGCAGTATTTT.

The gene calls are TRBV15 and TRBJ1-6; the D is unclear. Germline V lookup: CDR1 LNHNV, CDR2 YYDKDF (reference sequence). The length of the CDR3 is 18 residues. V gave up 0 bases and J gave up 4 bases, with 16 bases separating them. The CDR3 sequence: CATSRDGPLNRYNSPLHF. The CDR3 DNA reads as TGTGCCACCAGCAGAGATGGGCCCTTGAACCGATATAATTCACCCCTCCACTTT.

This chain connects TRBV24-1 to TRBJ1-4; 10 bases match TRBD1. Germline CDR1 reads KGHDR; CDR2 reads SFDVKD. The V segment lost 3 bases and the J segment 7 bases; nucleotides outside the gene matches: 7. CDR3 length equals 16 residues. The CDR3 region is CATSDPRQGAGEKLFF. CDR3 nucleotide sequence: TGTGCCACCAGTGATCCGCGACAGGGGGCGGGTGAAAAACTGTTTTTT.

The J gene is TRBJ1-6, the V gene TRBV18, with 7 bases aligning to TRBD1. V trimming: 2 bases; J trimming: 14 bases; junction bases outside the gene matches: 12. Germline values: CDR1 KGHSH, CDR2 LQKENI. The CDR3 is made up of 15 amino acids. CDR3 region: CASSPWGRGLRSLHF. In nucleotides, the CDR3 is TGTGCCAGCTCACCATGGGGCAGGGGGTTGAGGTCCCTCCACTTT. Full variable domain (remainder filled in from reference TRBV18 and TRBJ1-6): NAGVMQNPRHLVRRRGQEARLRCSPMKGHSHVYWYRQLPEEGLKFMVYLQKENIIDESGMPKERFSAEFPKEGPSILRIQQVVRGDSAAYFCASSPWGRGLRSLHFGNGTRLTVT.

The chain carries TRBV6-2 or TRBV6-3 and TRBJ1-5; 9 positions agree with TRBD1. The ends lost 0 bases at V and 7 bases at J; junction bases unmatched: 4. This CDR3 is 15 amino acids long. Per germline, CDR1 MNHEY and CDR2 SVGEGT. The CDR3 loop reads CASSYSDRGFQPQHF. DNA of the CDR3: TGTGCCAGCAGTTACTCGGACAGGGGATTCCAGCCCCAGCATTTT.

The chain carries TRBV2 and TRBJ1-1; a possible D gene is TRBD1 (5 bases). V was pared by 10 bases and J by 4 bases, with 16 bases between. CDR1 SNHLY and CDR2 FYNNEI come from the germline V gene. The CDR3 runs to 13 residues. The CDR3 sequence is CATRGTVGTEAFF. As DNA, the CDR3 is TGTGCCACCAGAGGGACTGTCGGCACTGAAGCTTTCTTT.

This chain uses TRBV21-1 with TRBJ2-2; the table's D gene call, TRBD1, was not cross checked with the DNA. TRBV21-1 is a pseudogene locus. This CDR3 is built from 16 residues. CDR3 DNA sequence: TGTGCCAGCAGCAAAGAGGCCGGACAGGGGGCGAGGGAGCTGTTTTTT. Its translation: CASSKEAGQGARELFF.

The genes are TRBV18 and TRBJ1-1; 10 bases are a match to TRBD1. The V gene end was trimmed by 3 bases and the J gene end by 6 bases; junction bases not matched to a gene: 7. Germline CDR1 is KGHSH and CDR2 is LQKENI. The CDR3 is 15 amino acids. The chain's CDR3 is CASSPDRGRGAEAFF. CDR3 in DNA: TGTGCCAGCTCACCCGACAGGGGGCGGGGGGCTGAAGCTTTCTTT.

V is TRBV27 and J is TRBJ2-3, with D unresolved. V was shortened by 7 bases and J by 2 bases, with 10 bases between the two germline ends. CDR1 is MNHEY and CDR2 is SMNVEV in the germline V gene (reference sequence). The length of the CDR3 is 13 residues. The chain's CDR3 is CASTSPFTDTQYF. The CDR3 DNA reads TGTGCCAGCACTTCCCCTTTCACAGATACGCAGTATTTT.

This chain uses TRBV7-8 with TRBJ2-5; D might be TRBD2 (6 bases). The CDR3 is 13 amino acids. The germline gives CDR1 SGHVS, CDR2 FQNEAQ. Trimming took 5 bases from V and 5 from J, leaving 12 bases between them. The DNA for the CDR3 is TGTGCCAGCAGCCTCGGGGGACGGGAGACCCAGTACTTC. Amino acids: CASSLGGRETQYF.

The rearrangement uses TRBV7-9 and TRBJ1-2, with TRBD1 matching 8 bases. The CDR3 runs to 13 residues. CDR1 and CDR2 (germline): SEHNR, FQNEAQ (reference sequence). V lost 3 bases and J lost 8; bases outside the gene matches: 5. The DNA of the CDR3 is TGTGCCAGCAGCTTTGGACAGGGTGGAGGCTACACCTTC. Its translation: CASSFGQGGGYTF. Full variable domain (outside the CDR3, taken from reference TRBV7-9 and TRBJ1-2): DTGVSQNPRHKITKRGQNVTFRCDPISEHNRLYWYRQTLGQGPEFLTYFQNEAQLEKSRLLSDRFSAERPKGSFSTLEIQRTEQGDSAMYLCASSFGQGGGYTFGSGTRLTVV.

This chain connects TRBV20-1 to TRBJ2-7; 14 bases align to TRBD2. J was trimmed by 7 bases and V by 6 bases; bases with no gene match: 14. Germline V gene data show CDR1 as DFQATT and CDR2 as SNEGSKA (reference sequence). The CDR3 spans 16 residues. This chain's CDR3 is CSASGLAGGRGFEQYV. CDR3 coding DNA: TGCAGTGCAAGTGGACTAGCGGGGGGCCGGGGGTTTGAGCAGTACGTC.

The gene calls are TRBV13 and TRBJ2-3; no definite D call. V lost 0 bases and J 7 bases, leaving 17 bases between the germline ends. There are 16 residues in the CDR3. CDR1 is PRHDT, CDR2 FYEKMQ, per germline (reference sequence). The CDR3 nucleotides are TGTGCCAGCAGCTTAGGGCGCCGTATGCCCCTTAATACGCAGTATTTT. This gives the protein CASSLGRRMPLNTQYF.

The genes are TRBV6-5 and TRBJ1-2, with 8 nucleotides matching TRBD1. CDR3 length: 14 residues. J lost 8 bases, V lost 0 bases, and 5 bases had no gene match. The germline CDR1 and CDR2 sequences are MNHEY and SVGAGI. In DNA form, the CDR3 reads TGTGCCAGCAGTTACTCGGGCAGGGGGCAAGGCTACACCTTC. This sequence encodes CASSYSGRGQGYTF.

V is TRBV18 and J is TRBJ1-5; TRBD1 might be the D (6 bases). This CDR3 has 19 residues. In germline, CDR1 is KGHSH, CDR2 LQKENI. Trimming pared 3 bases from V and 3 bases from J, leaving 24 bases between. Here the CDR3 DNA reads TGTGCCAGCTCACCTGCGAAGTTTACAGGGAGGGAACCCAATCAGCCCCAGCATTTT. This sequence encodes CASSPAKFTGREPNQPQHF. The full variable domain, rest sourced from reference TRBV18 and TRBJ1-5, is NAGVMQNPRHLVRRRGQEARLRCSPMKGHSHVYWYRQLPEEGLKFMVYLQKENIIDESGMPKERFSAEFPKEGPSILRIQQVVRGDSAAYFCASSPAKFTGREPNQPQHFGDGTRLSIL.

The chain has TRBV2 and TRBJ1-4, with 8 bases matching TRBD1. The CDR3 consists of 15 residues. V lost 0 bases, J lost 7 bases, and 4 bases stayed unmatched. The germline gives CDR1 SNHLY, CDR2 FYNNEI. The CDR3 here is CASSEAQGALEKLFF. In DNA form, the CDR3 reads TGTGCCAGCAGTGAAGCGCAGGGGGCGCTTGAAAAACTGTTTTTT.

The chain has TRBV3-1 (or the pseudogene TRBV3-2) and TRBJ2-3; TRBD2 matches at 10 bases. Per germline, CDR1 LGHDT and CDR2 YNNKEL (reference sequence). With V trimmed by 1 base and J by 5 bases, 3 bases remained unmatched. The CDR3 has 15 residues. The CDR3 spells CASSQGAGGQDTQYF. CDR3 bases: TGTGCCAGCAGCCAAGGAGCGGGAGGGCAAGATACGCAGTATTTT.